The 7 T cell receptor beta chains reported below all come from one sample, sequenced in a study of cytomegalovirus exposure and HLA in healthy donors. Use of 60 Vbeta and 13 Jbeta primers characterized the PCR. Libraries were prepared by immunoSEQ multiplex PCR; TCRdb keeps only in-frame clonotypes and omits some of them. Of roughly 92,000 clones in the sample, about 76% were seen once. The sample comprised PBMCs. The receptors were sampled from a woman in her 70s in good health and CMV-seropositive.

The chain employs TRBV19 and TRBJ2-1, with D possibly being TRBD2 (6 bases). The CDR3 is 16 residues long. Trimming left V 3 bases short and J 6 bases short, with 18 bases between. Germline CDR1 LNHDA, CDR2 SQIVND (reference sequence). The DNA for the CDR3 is TGTGCCAGTAGTATCTTTTTGCGGGGTGCTGGCAATGAGCAGTTCTTC. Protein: CASSIFLRGAGNEQFF.

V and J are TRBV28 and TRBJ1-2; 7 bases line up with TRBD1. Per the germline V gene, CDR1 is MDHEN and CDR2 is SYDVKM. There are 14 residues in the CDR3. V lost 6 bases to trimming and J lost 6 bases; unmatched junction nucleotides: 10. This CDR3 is CASSPPGQRNGYTF. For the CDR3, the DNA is TGTGCCAGCAGCCCCCCGGGACAGAGAAATGGCTACACCTTC.

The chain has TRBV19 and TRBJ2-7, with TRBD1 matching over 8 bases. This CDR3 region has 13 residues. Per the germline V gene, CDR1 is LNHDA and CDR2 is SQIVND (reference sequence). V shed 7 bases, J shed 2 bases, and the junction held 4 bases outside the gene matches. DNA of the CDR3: TGTGCCAGTACCCCGACAGGGGCCTACGAGCAGTACTTC. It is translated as CASTPTGAYEQYF.

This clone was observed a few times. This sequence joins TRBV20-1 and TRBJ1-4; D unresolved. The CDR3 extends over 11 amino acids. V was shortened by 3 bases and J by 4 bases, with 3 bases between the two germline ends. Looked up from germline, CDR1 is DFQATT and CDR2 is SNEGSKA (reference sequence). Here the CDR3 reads CSASLNEKLFF. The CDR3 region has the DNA TGCAGTGCTAGCCTTAATGAAAAACTGTTTTTT.

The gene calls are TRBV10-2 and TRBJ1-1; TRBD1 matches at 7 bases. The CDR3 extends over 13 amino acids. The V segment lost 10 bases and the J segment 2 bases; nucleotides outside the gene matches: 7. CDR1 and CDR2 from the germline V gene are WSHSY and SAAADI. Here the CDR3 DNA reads TGCGCCACCGGGACAGCCTCCAACACTGAAGCTTTCTTT. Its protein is CATGTASNTEAFF.

CDR3 region: CAWSDWTSGRVTGELFF. CDR3 in DNA: TGTGCCTGGAGTGATTGGACTAGCGGGAGGGTCACCGGGGAGCTGTTTTTT. The V and J genes are TRBV30 and TRBJ2-2; the match to TRBD2 covers 15 bases. CDR1 GTSNPN and CDR2 SVGIG come from the germline V gene (reference sequence). V was clipped by 1 base and J by 4 bases; unmatched bases: 4. The CDR3 length is 17 residues.

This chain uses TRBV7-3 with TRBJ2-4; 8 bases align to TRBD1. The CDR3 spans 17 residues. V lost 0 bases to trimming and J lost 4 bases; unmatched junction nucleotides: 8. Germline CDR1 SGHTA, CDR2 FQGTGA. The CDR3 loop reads CASSLTSSGTGKNIQYF. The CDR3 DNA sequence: TGTGCCAGCAGCTTAACCTCATCCGGGACAGGAAAAAACATTCAGTACTTC.